These 7 T cell receptor beta chains were sequenced from one sample in a study of blood T cell repertoires in COVID-19. Sequencing was performed with immunoSEQ multiplex PCR; in TCRdb, only in-frame clones are kept and a portion is missing. The table lists 90,000 to 100,000 clones, over 70% of them singletons. Source material: peripheral blood. The receptors derive from a man in his sixties with acute or convalescent COVID-19.

The chain combines TRBV5-1 with TRBJ2-1, with 11 nucleotides matching TRBD2. CDR3 length: 14 residues. V lost 4 bases, J lost 12 bases, and 9 bases stayed unmatched. In germline, CDR1 is SGHRS, CDR2 YFSETQ. The CDR3 loop reads CASSPRLAGSPQFF. The CDR3 DNA reads TGCGCCAGCAGCCCTCGACTAGCGGGATCACCGCAGTTCTTC. The entire variable domain, with the rest obtained from reference TRBV5-1 and TRBJ2-1, is as follows: KAGVTQTPRYLIKTRGQQVTLSCSPISGHRSVSWYQQTPGQGLQFLFEYFSETQRNKGNFPGRFSGRQFSNSRSEMNVSTLELGDSALYLCASSPRLAGSPQFFGPGTRLTVL.

In its sample, this clone was seen once. The chain carries TRBV4-1 and TRBJ2-7, with D unclear. CDR1 is MGHRA, CDR2 YSYEKL, per germline. This CDR3 is 13 amino acids long. V dropped 1 base and J dropped 0 bases, with 4 bases sitting between them. The CDR3 loop reads CASSQGHSYEQYF. The CDR3 DNA reads TGCGCCAGCAGCCAAGGACACTCCTACGAGCAGTACTTC.

J is TRBJ2-1 and V is TRBV27, with 8 bases lining up with TRBD2. Germline V CDR1 and CDR2: MNHEY, SMNVEV (reference sequence). After removal of 2 bases from V and 9 bases from J, the junction contained 9 bases not matched to a gene. This CDR3 is built from 15 residues. The CDR3 loop reads CASSLGAGGAGEQFF. CDR3 in DNA: TGTGCCAGCAGTTTAGGGGCGGGGGGCGCGGGTGAGCAGTTCTTC.

This chain connects TRBV9 to TRBJ2-1, with 8 bases identical to TRBD2. The CDR3 has 17 amino acids. J was trimmed by 8 bases and V by 2 bases; bases with no gene match: 15. CDR1 is SGDLS and CDR2 is YYNGEE in the germline V gene. The CDR3 DNA sequence: TGTGCCAGCAGCGTTCGGAGCGGGAGTTTTGTGTCCGATGAGCAGTTCTTC. Translated, it gives CASSVRSGSFVSDEQFF.

This rearrangement joins TRBV10-1 to TRBJ2-3; 7 bases line up with TRBD2. CDR3 size: 13 residues. V was clipped by 3 bases and J by 5 bases; unmatched bases: 2. The germline V gene encodes CDR1 WNHNN and CDR2 SYGVQD (reference sequence). The CDR3 nucleotides are TGCGCCAGCAGTGATGGGGGGGGAGATACGCAGTATTTT. This encodes CASSDGGGDTQYF.

The rearrangement uses TRBV4-3 and TRBJ2-7; 12 nucleotides align to TRBD2. V dropped 1 base and J dropped 3; count of bases not matched to a gene: 1. CDR1 and CDR2 (germline): LGHNA, YSLEER. The CDR3 has 15 amino acids. This CDR3 reads CASSQGLAGVYEQYF. In DNA form, the CDR3 reads TGCGCCAGCAGCCAAGGACTAGCGGGAGTCTACGAGCAGTACTTC.

The rearrangement links TRBV5-1 to TRBJ1-1; 8 bases match TRBD1. This CDR3 comprises 15 residues. Germline CDR1 reads SGHRS; CDR2 reads YFSETQ. V lost 5 bases, J lost 2 bases, and 8 bases stayed unmatched. The CDR3 loop reads CASSLGQVFNTEAFF. The CDR3 DNA reads as TGCGCCAGCAGTCTGGGACAGGTGTTTAACACTGAAGCTTTCTTT.